The 16 T cell receptor beta chains below all came from one sample that was sequenced in a study of TIL therapy for anti-PD-1-resistant metastatic lung cancer. As for time point: pre-treatment sample, taken before nivolumab and TIL therapy. The libraries were made with immunoSEQ v3. Data came from immunoSEQ multiplex PCR; TCRdb stores just in-frame clones and leaves some out. Among roughly 58,000 clones listed, 75% to 85% were seen once. The specimen comprised blood, sampled at baseline. These receptors came from a person aged 25 to 80 with non-small cell lung cancer.

This sequence joins TRBV9 and TRBJ2-7, with TRBD2 matching 8 bases. CDR1 SGDLS and CDR2 YYNGEE come from the germline V gene. CDR3 length: 16 residues. The J segment lost 4 bases and the V segment lost 0 bases, leaving 9 bases of the junction unmatched. CDR3 sequence (DNA): TGTGCCAGCAGCGTAGGGTTGTTTAGCGGGACGTACGAGCAGTACTTC. This codes for CASSVGLFSGTYEQYF.

This sequence joins TRBV21-1 and TRBJ2-7; the table's TRBD2 call for D was not verified on the DNA. TRBV21-1 is a documented pseudogene. The CDR3 consists of 15 residues. CDR3 residues: CASSRAGGVSYEQYF. CDR3 sequence (DNA): TGTGCCAGCAGCAGAGCCGGGGGGGTTTCCTACGAGCAGTACTTC.

This clone was counted once. The J gene is TRBJ1-1, the V gene TRBV30; tentatively, D is TRBD1 (6 bases). Germline CDR1 and CDR2: GTSNPN and SVGIG (reference sequence). This CDR3 spans 14 amino acids. V was shortened by 2 bases and J by 3 bases, with 13 bases between the two germline ends. CDR3: CAWSTETGYTEAFF. CDR3 DNA: TGTGCCTGGAGTACTGAAACAGGGTACACTGAAGCTTTCTTT.

The chain employs TRBV6-2 or TRBV6-3 and TRBJ2-5; unclear D gene. The CDR3 has 14 residues. The V end lost 2 bases, the J end lost 4 bases, and 11 bases lay between the germline ends. Germline CDR1 reads MNHEY; CDR2 reads SVGEGT. CDR3 sequence (DNA): TGTGCCAGCAGTTACAGAGGTCAGCTAGAGACCCAGTACTTC. It encodes CASSYRGQLETQYF.

This rearrangement joins TRBV10-3 to TRBJ2-1; 8 bases fit TRBD2. V shed 6 bases and J 0 bases; nucleotides not matched to a gene: 4. Looked up from germline, CDR1 is ENHRY and CDR2 is SYGVKD. The length of the CDR3 is 15 residues. CDR3 nucleotides: TGTGCCATCAGCGCCGGGACTAGCTCCTACAATGAGCAGTTCTTC. As protein: CAISAGTSSYNEQFF.

This clone was counted a few times. V gene TRBV7-2 combines with J gene TRBJ2-2; D perhaps matches TRBD2 (7 bases). Germline V gene data show CDR1 as SGHTA and CDR2 as FQGNSA. V gave up 6 bases and J gave up 0 bases, with 11 bases separating them. This CDR3 contains 15 residues. Here the CDR3 DNA reads TGTGCCAGCAGAGGGGAGGGGGCGAACACCGGGGAGCTGTTTTTT. It translates to CASRGEGANTGELFF.

This clone was detected only a few times. The chain is built from TRBV5-4 and TRBJ1-2, with 10 bases matching TRBD1. Germline loops: CDR1 SGHNT, CDR2 YYREEE (reference sequence). V was pared by 4 bases and J by 7 bases, with 7 bases of the junction left unmatched. CDR3 size: 14 residues. The CDR3 loop is CASSRDRQGAGYTF. CDR3 sequence (DNA): TGTGCCAGCAGCCGAGACCGACAGGGGGCTGGCTACACCTTC. The variable domain in full, completed from reference TRBV5-4 and TRBJ1-2, reads ETGVTQSPTHLIKTRGQQVTLRCSSQSGHNTVSWYQQALGQGPQFIFQYYREEENGRGNFPPRFSGLQFPNYSSELNVNALELDDSALYLCASSRDRQGAGYTFGSGTRLTVV.

This chain connects TRBV7-9 to TRBJ2-1, with D tentatively TRBD2 (6 bases). CDR1 SEHNR and CDR2 FQNEAQ come from the germline V gene (reference sequence). V gave up 1 base and J gave up 5 bases, with 15 bases separating them. The CDR3 covers 16 residues. The CDR3 protein is CASSLDPGRTHNEQFF. The CDR3 coding sequence is TGTGCCAGCAGCTTAGACCCCGGGAGAACCCACAATGAGCAGTTCTTC.

The gene calls are TRBV7-2 and TRBJ1-2, with D perhaps matching TRBD1 (5 bases). The CDR3 length is 15 residues. V lost 3 bases, J lost 1 base, and 12 bases lay in between. The V gene's germline CDR1 is SGHTA and CDR2 FQGNSA. CDR3 in DNA: TGTGCCAGCAGCTTGCGGGGAGACAGTAACTATGGCTACACCTTC. Its protein is CASSLRGDSNYGYTF.

In the case of this clone: The sample carries other DNA sequences with the same CDR3. The V and J genes are TRBV19 and TRBJ2-2; maybe TRBD1 (6 bases). Germline CDR1 LNHDA, CDR2 SQIVND (reference sequence). The germline V and J ends were trimmed by 8 bases and 0 bases, with 10 bases remaining between them. CDR3 length: 14 residues. In nucleotides, the CDR3 is TGTGCCAGTTCCCGGACAGCGAACACCGGGGAGCTGTTTTTT. This gives the protein CASSRTANTGELFF.

The gene calls are TRBV24-1 and TRBJ1-2, with D hard to call. The CDR3 loop spans 12 amino acids. V was cut by 3 bases and J by 6 bases, with 7 bases left in between. Germline CDR1 reads KGHDR; CDR2 reads SFDVKD. Here the CDR3 DNA reads TGTGCCACCAGTGATGCCAGAAATGGCTACACCTTC. This gives the protein CATSDARNGYTF.

The V and J genes are TRBV13 and TRBJ2-2, with TRBD2 matching over 10 bases. Germline V gene lookup returns CDR1 PRHDT and CDR2 FYEKMQ (reference sequence). The V segment lost 5 bases and the J segment 4 bases; nucleotides outside the gene matches: 4. CDR3 length: 15 residues. DNA for the CDR3: TGTGCCAGCAGCGTTAGCGGGAGGTTCACCGGGGAGCTGTTTTTT. It encodes CASSVSGRFTGELFF.

This chain connects TRBV4-2 to TRBJ1-2; D perhaps matches TRBD1 (6 bases). This CDR3 has 17 amino acids. Germline V gene sequence: CDR1 LGHNA, CDR2 YNFKEQ. V was cut by 4 bases and J by 2 bases, with 20 bases left in between. CDR3 in DNA: TGTGCCAGCAGCCTAACCCCTCGACAGGACCAAAACTATGGCTACACCTTC. Translated: CASSLTPRQDQNYGYTF.

The chain links TRBV7-2 to TRBJ1-1, with a possible D match to TRBD1 (5 bases). CDR1 is SGHTA and CDR2 is FQGNSA in the germline V gene. The CDR3 contains 14 residues. The V gene lost 5 bases and the J gene lost 5 bases, with 15 bases spanning the gap. The CDR3 loop reads CASSREAGQTEAFF. CDR3 nucleotides: TGTGCCAGCAGCCGTGAAGCAGGACAAACTGAAGCTTTCTTT.

CDR3 DNA sequence: TGTGCCATCAGTGTCCGAGGGCTAGCGGCCTCCTACGAGCAGTACTTC. This encodes CAISVRGLAASYEQYF. The gene calls are TRBV10-3 and TRBJ2-7; 7 bases fit TRBD2. Germline-derived CDR1 and CDR2 are ENHRY and SYGVKD. V shed 4 bases, J shed 0 bases, and the junction held 9 bases outside the gene matches. The length of the CDR3 is 16 residues.

There are a few counts of this clone. This chain links TRBV5-1 with TRBJ2-7; possibly TRBD2 for D (7 bases). CDR3 length: 14 residues. The germline CDR1 and CDR2 sequences are SGHRS and YFSETQ. The V and J ends lost 3 bases and 9 bases respectively, with 19 bases between them. The CDR3 region is CASSSDSGGGGQYF. CDR3 DNA sequence: TGCGCCAGCAGCTCCGACAGCGGCGGGGGCGGGCAGTACTTC.